The clone carrying this TCR beta chain was detected ten times or more. The antigen is not known. With no exceptions, donors were healthy Caucasians. The data stem from a study of identical twins. Findings and caveats of the study: For zero-insertion analyses, partial confounding could come from invariant MAIT and iNKT cells.

A universal primer site was created by template switching, with the cDNA bearing unique molecular identifiers. Each CDR3 protein gets one entry after TCRdb re-called the 5' RACE reads with MiXCR. The table shows roughly 250,000 distinct CDR3 sequences, with roughly 13% occurring only once. CDR1 and CDR2 from the germline V gene are SQVTM and ANQGSEA. Unmatched junction bases numbered 4, after V lost 5 bases and J lost 2 bases. The CDR3 spans 15 residues. The V gene is TRBV29-1, the J gene TRBJ1-4; 11 nucleotides match TRBD1. This TCR was recovered from a woman aged 18-29 years in good health. Sequencing input: memory (CD45RO+) T cells sorted from blood. CDR3 region: CSVSGQGATNEKLFF. CDR3 sequence (DNA): TGCAGCGTTAGTGGACAGGGGGCGACTAATGAAAAACTGTTTTTT.